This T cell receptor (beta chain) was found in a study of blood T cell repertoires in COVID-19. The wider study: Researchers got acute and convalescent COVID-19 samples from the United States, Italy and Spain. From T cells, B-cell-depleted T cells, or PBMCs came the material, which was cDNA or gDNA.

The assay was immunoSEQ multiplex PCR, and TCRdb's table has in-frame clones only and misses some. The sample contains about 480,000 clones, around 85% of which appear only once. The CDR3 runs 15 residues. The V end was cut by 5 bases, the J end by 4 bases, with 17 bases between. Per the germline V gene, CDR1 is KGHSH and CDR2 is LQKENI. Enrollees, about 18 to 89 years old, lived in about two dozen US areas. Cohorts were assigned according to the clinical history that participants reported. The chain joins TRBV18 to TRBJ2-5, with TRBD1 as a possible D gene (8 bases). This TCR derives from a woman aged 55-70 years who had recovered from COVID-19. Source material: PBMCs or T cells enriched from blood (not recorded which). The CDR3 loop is CASSADRGGGETQYF. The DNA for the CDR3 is TGTGCCAGCTCAGCAGACAGGGGAGGGGGAGAGACCCAGTACTTC. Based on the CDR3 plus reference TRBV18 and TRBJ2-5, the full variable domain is NAGVMQNPRHLVRRRGQEARLRCSPMKGHSHVYWYRQLPEEGLKFMVYLQKENIIDESGMPKERFSAEFPKEGPSILRIQQVVRGDSAAYFCASSADRGGGETQYFGPGTRLLVL.